This TCR beta chain was captured in a study of blood T cell repertoires in COVID-19. Turning to the study itself: Donors in the United States, Italy and Spain gave samples during acute or convalescent COVID-19.

Source study methods: Amplified reference gene primers provided the basis for estimating nucleated cell counts. Produced via immunoSEQ multiplex PCR; TCRdb's table is partial and in-frame only. The V and J calls and clone size were taken over from that table, and D and trimming were inferred from the DNA. The sample gives more than 200,000 clones, about 86% of which show up once; about 2.1% is in the top ten. The CDR3 runs to 12 residues. The germline gives CDR1 SGHRS, CDR2 YFSETQ. The V gene lost 7 bases and the J gene lost 1 base, with 8 bases spanning the gap. This TCR was sampled from a young man with active or convalescent COVID-19. The chain links TRBV5-1 to TRBJ1-1, with D possibly TRBD1 on 5 matching bases. Sequencing was done on a sample of peripheral blood. The CDR3 loop is CASRQGNTEAFF. CDR3 coding DNA: TGCGCCAGCCGTCAGGGGAACACTGAAGCTTTCTTT. Variable domain in full (rest from reference TRBV5-1 and TRBJ1-1): KAGVTQTPRYLIKTRGQQVTLSCSPISGHRSVSWYQQTPGQGLQFLFEYFSETQRNKGNFPGRFSGRQFSNSRSEMNVSTLELGDSALYLCASRQGNTEAFFGQGTRLTVV.